Each of the 13 T cell receptor beta chains below was sequenced from the same sample in a study of TIL therapy for anti-PD-1-resistant metastatic lung cancer. Regarding time point: pre-treatment sample, taken before nivolumab and TIL therapy. Most excised metastases sampled were pleural nodules or supraclavicular lymph nodes. The immunoSEQ assay was v3. Generated by immunoSEQ multiplex PCR, the TCRdb table keeps only in-frame clones and is missing some. The sample contains around 5,300 clones, 64% of which appear only once. The source material was tumor tissue, sampled at baseline. These receptors were taken from a man aged 65 to 79 with non-small cell lung cancer.

The chain uses TRBV18 and TRBJ1-1; D is uncertain. The CDR3 totals 17 residues. The V end lost 6 bases, the J end lost 2 bases, and 22 bases lay between the germline ends. In germline, CDR1 is KGHSH, CDR2 LQKENI. The CDR3 region has the DNA TGTGCCAGCTCTCTCGGGCCACCCGCGCGTGAAAACACTGAAGCTTTCTTT. Its translation: CASSLGPPARENTEAFF.

The rearrangement links TRBV6-1 to TRBJ1-2; the D is unclear. Trimming pared 6 bases from V and 4 bases from J, leaving 6 bases between. This CDR3 is built from 11 residues. The germline gives CDR1 MNHNS, CDR2 SASEGT. For the CDR3, the DNA is TGTGCCAGCAGGTACATCTATGGCTACACCTTC. Translating it yields CASRYIYGYTF.

The rearrangement joins TRBV2 to TRBJ2-1; D unclear. In germline, CDR1 is SNHLY, CDR2 FYNNEI. The CDR3 covers 10 residues. The V end was cut by 3 bases, the J end by 7 bases, with 1 base between. The CDR3 spells CASSENEQFF. The CDR3, as DNA: TGTGCCAGCAGTGAGAATGAGCAGTTCTTC.

This clone was seen only a few times. The rearrangement joins TRBV13 to TRBJ2-7; 15 positions match TRBD2. This CDR3 spans 16 amino acids. The V and J ends lost 5 bases and 5 bases, in that order; junction bases with no gene match: 7. CDR1 is PRHDT and CDR2 is FYEKMQ in the germline V gene (reference sequence). The CDR3 DNA reads TGTGCCAGCAGCCCCGGGACTAGCGGGAGGTTCCACGAGCAGTACTTC. Amino acids: CASSPGTSGRFHEQYF.

The CDR3 loop is CASSMLGTNTGELFF. The CDR3 DNA is TGTGCCAGTAGTATGTTGGGAACGAACACCGGGGAGCTGTTTTTT. The chain is built from TRBV19 and TRBJ2-2; D remains unclear. Germline CDR1 LNHDA, CDR2 SQIVND (reference sequence). V lost 3 bases, J lost 0 bases, and 8 bases lay in between. The CDR3 has 15 amino acids. Looking up the rest from reference TRBV19 and TRBJ2-2 gives the full variable domain: DGGITQSPKYLFRKEGQNVTLSCEQNLNHDAMYWYRQDPGQGLRLIYYSQIVNDFQKGDIAEGYSVSREKKESFPLTVTSAQKNPTAFYLCASSMLGTNTGELFFGEGSRLTVL.

This clone was seen a few times. The V and J genes are TRBV2 and TRBJ2-5; D unclear. V lost 5 bases and J lost 5, with 12 bases in between. This CDR3 has 13 amino acids. Germline values: CDR1 SNHLY, CDR2 FYNNEI. CDR3 nucleotides: TGTGCCAGCAGTTCTAGTTTAGAGGAGACCCAGTACTTC. Its translation: CASSSSLEETQYF. The full variable domain, in which reference TRBV2 and TRBJ2-5 provide the parts outside the CDR3, is EPEVTQTPSHQVTQMGQEVILRCVPISNHLYFYWYRQILGQKVEFLVSFYNNEISEKSEIFDDQFSVERPDGSNFTLKIRSTKLEDSAMYFCASSSSLEETQYFGPGTRLLVL.

The chain is built from TRBV6-5 and TRBJ2-2; D gene unclear. Trimming left V 1 base short and J 2 bases short, with 11 bases between. Germline CDR1 and CDR2: MNHEY and SVGAGI. The CDR3 runs to 16 residues. CDR3 DNA sequence: TGTGCCAGCAGTTACTATCGGCAGCTAAACACCGGGGAGCTGTTTTTT. Its translation is CASSYYRQLNTGELFF.

J is TRBJ2-1 and V is TRBV18; no clear D. Germline V CDR1 and CDR2: KGHSH, LQKENI. Trimming stripped 1 base from V and 8 bases from J, with 12 bases between. The CDR3 is 14 amino acids. The CDR3 coding sequence is TGTGCCAGCTCACCACGCTTCAGGACGGATGAGCAGTTCTTC. This translates into CASSPRFRTDEQFF.

This clone came up a few times. The V call is TRBV27, the J call TRBJ1-6; D call uncertain. Trimming cost V 2 bases and J 4 bases, with 9 bases left between them. The CDR3 is 15 amino acids. The germline CDR1 and CDR2 sequences are MNHEY and SMNVEV (reference sequence). CDR3 amino acids: CASSLGSLYNSPLHF. In nucleotides, the CDR3 is TGTGCCAGCAGTTTAGGAAGCCTGTATAATTCACCCCTCCACTTT.

The genes are TRBV20-1 and TRBJ2-5; D unclear. There are 10 residues in the CDR3. Germline CDR1 reads DFQATT; CDR2 reads SNEGSKA (reference sequence). Trimming left V 6 bases short and J 6 bases short, with 8 bases between. CDR3 sequence reads: CSAEAQTQYF. For the CDR3, the DNA is TGCAGTGCAGAAGCTCAGACCCAGTACTTC.

The rearrangement links TRBV6-5 to TRBJ1-5, with TRBD1 matching over 7 bases. Germline CDR1 MNHEY, CDR2 SVGAGI. The V gene end was trimmed by 5 bases and the J gene end by 2 bases; junction bases not matched to a gene: 6. The CDR3 totals 15 residues. This chain's CDR3 is CASSGQGDGNQPQHF. The CDR3 bases are TGTGCCAGCAGTGGCCAGGGGGACGGCAATCAGCCCCAGCATTTT.

The gene calls are TRBV5-4 and TRBJ1-2; 7 nucleotides agree with TRBD1. The germline V gene has CDR1 SGHNT and CDR2 YYREEE (reference sequence). Trimming took 5 bases from V and 3 from J; bases not matched to a gene: 7. The CDR3 extends over 14 amino acids. CDR3: CASRTHRGDYGYTF. The CDR3 coding sequence is TGTGCCAGCAGGACTCACAGGGGAGACTATGGCTACACCTTC.

V is TRBV9 and J is TRBJ1-2, with D perhaps TRBD1 (6 bases). This CDR3 comprises 15 residues. In germline, CDR1 is SGDLS, CDR2 YYNGEE. The V end lost 0 bases, the J end lost 4 bases, and 13 bases lay between the germline ends. For the CDR3, the DNA is TGTGCCAGCAGCGTAGATGGCCAGGGGCCCTATGGCTACACCTTC. Residues: CASSVDGQGPYGYTF.